The sample holds a few counts of the clone carrying this TCR beta chain. CDR1 and CDR2 from the germline V gene are LGHDT and YNNKEL (reference sequence). The CDR3 has 14 residues. V was trimmed by 1 base and J by 2 bases, leaving 8 bases between them. This specimen comes from a study of blood T cell repertoires in COVID-19. Looking at the study overall: From the United States, Italy and Spain came samples of acute and convalescent COVID-19. PBMCs, B-cell-depleted T cells, or T cells were the source of the cDNA or gDNA that made up the material.

This table comes from immunoSEQ multiplex PCR, and its TCRdb copy is limited to in-frame clones, with some not included. The data show a few hundred thousand clones, roughly 85% seen once. This clonotype was obtained from a middle-aged man with active or convalescent COVID-19. This rearrangement joins TRBV3-1 (or the pseudogene TRBV3-2) to TRBJ2-5; D is unclear. Sample: peripheral blood. The CDR3 DNA reads TGTGCCAGCAGCCAAGGGGCTCGACAAGAGACCCAGTACTTC. This encodes CASSQGARQETQYF.